One sample yielded the 22 T cell receptor beta chains listed below, sequenced in a study of shared clonotypes between healthy human individuals (dated by TCRdb to the early 2020s). The library was built by means of the immunoSEQ multiplex PCR assay. Sourced from immuneACCESS, this table was stored by TCRdb with only in-frame sequences that have V and J called. A share of the clones is absent; for the studies checked, an unresolved V gene accounts for under half, and the remainder has no known explanation. In this sample the table shows around 2.5 million clones, under 95% of which occur a single time. Together, the top ten hold roughly 0.39% of the sample. Material for sequencing was naive CD4+ T cells from PBMCs. Taken with the paper, the label for cell subset or site translates to: CD45RA+ positively selected. The origin of the receptors is a man aged 18 to 35 in good health. Some clones in this sample may be carry-over from other donors' samples.

This chain connects TRBV29-1 to TRBJ1-1; maybe TRBD1 (6 bases). The CDR3 loop spans 15 amino acids. V was clipped by 4 bases and J by 1 base, with 16 bases between them. CDR1 is SQVTM, CDR2 ANQGSEA, per germline. CDR3 loop: CSVVRTTGPNTEAFF. The CDR3 DNA sequence: TGCAGCGTTGTCAGAACGACAGGACCGAACACTGAAGCTTTCTTT.

J is TRBJ1-2 and V is TRBV19; 7 bases fit TRBD1. Germline trimming cut 5 bases from V and 6 bases from J; bases unmatched to any gene: 6. The CDR3 has 13 residues. The V gene's germline CDR1 is LNHDA and CDR2 SQIVND (reference sequence). In DNA, the CDR3 is TGTGCCAGTAGTCCCCGGGGGACAGATGGCTACACCTTC. The encoded protein is CASSPRGTDGYTF.

The V gene is TRBV7-3, the J gene TRBJ2-3, with D perhaps matching TRBD1 or TRBD2 (5 bases each). In germline, CDR1 is SGHTA, CDR2 FQGTGA. V shed 5 bases and J shed 5 bases, with 14 bases lying between them. CDR3 size: 14 residues. The CDR3: CASSPGAGRDTQYF. Here the CDR3 DNA reads TGTGCCAGCAGCCCCGGGGCAGGAAGAGATACGCAGTATTTT.

This clone was recorded only once. V is TRBV6-6 and J is TRBJ1-2; perhaps TRBD1 as D (6 bases). The ends were cut back, 8 bases at V and 1 base at J, with 14 bases in the middle. Germline V gives CDR1 MNHNY, CDR2 SVGAGI (reference sequence). The CDR3 runs to 14 residues. CDR3: CASAPLQGNYGYTF. The CDR3 region has the DNA TGTGCCAGCGCTCCTTTACAGGGTAACTATGGCTACACCTTC.

The chain joins TRBV15 to TRBJ2-2; D ambiguous. The CDR3 contains 16 residues. From germline, CDR1 is LNHNV and CDR2 YYDKDF (reference sequence). V lost 0 bases, J lost 2 bases, and 10 bases lay in between. CDR3 in amino acids: CATSRDHILNTGELFF. DNA of the CDR3: TGTGCCACCAGCAGAGATCACATCCTAAACACCGGGGAGCTGTTTTTT.

V and J are TRBV7-3 and TRBJ2-5, with 7 bases that match TRBD2. V trimming: 4 bases; J trimming: 7 bases; junction bases outside the gene matches: 3. The CDR3 is made up of 12 amino acids. CDR1 is SGHTA, CDR2 FQGTGA, per germline. The CDR3 region has the DNA TGTGCCAGCAGCTCTCCGGGGGGGACCCAGTACTTC. Encoded protein: CASSSPGGTQYF.

This clone was detected once. The chain carries TRBV27 and TRBJ2-6, with D possibly matching TRBD2 (5 bases). Trimming shortened V by 5 bases and J by 2 bases, and 10 bases separated the two germline ends. This CDR3 has 15 residues. Germline V gene data show CDR1 as MNHEY and CDR2 as SMNVEV (reference sequence). CDR3 bases: TGTGCCAGCAGTGTACGGGGAACTGGGGCCAACGTCCTGACTTTC. Translated, it gives CASSVRGTGANVLTF.

The chain couples TRBV6-1 to TRBJ2-2; D unresolved. The V gene lost 5 bases and the J gene lost 2 bases, with 6 bases spanning the gap. Germline values: CDR1 MNHNS, CDR2 SASEGT. The CDR3 has 13 residues. The CDR3 spells CASSHTNTGELFF. CDR3 DNA: TGTGCCAGCAGTCACACCAACACCGGGGAGCTGTTTTTT.

This clone was found a few times. The chain recombines TRBV19 with TRBJ1-2, with 8 positions matching TRBD1. CDR1 and CDR2 from the germline V gene are LNHDA and SQIVND (reference sequence). This CDR3 has 14 residues. J lost 4 bases, V lost 5 bases, and 6 bases had no gene match. The CDR3, as DNA: TGTGCCAGTAGTGTTCGGACAGGGATCTATGGCTACACCTTC. It specifies CASSVRTGIYGYTF.

V gene TRBV7-9 combines with J gene TRBJ2-6, with D maybe TRBD1 (5 bases). Trimming removed 3 bases at V and 0 bases at J, with 6 bases between. The CDR3 consists of 15 residues. Per germline, CDR1 SEHNR and CDR2 FQNEAQ (reference sequence). The chain's CDR3 is CASSFQGSGANVLTF. For the CDR3, the DNA is TGTGCCAGCAGCTTTCAGGGCTCTGGGGCCAACGTCCTGACTTTC.

The V and J genes are TRBV28 and TRBJ2-7; possibly TRBD2 for D (6 bases). With 6 bases removed from V and 0 bases from J, the gap between germline ends came to 18 bases. The germline V gene has CDR1 MDHEN and CDR2 SYDVKM. This CDR3 spans 16 amino acids. The CDR3 DNA reads as TGTGCCAGCAGACCACCCGGGACTCTCAGCTCCTACGAGCAGTACTTC. Encoded protein: CASRPPGTLSSYEQYF.

As regards this clone: One junction end disagrees with the germline gene, perhaps due to a read error. CDR3 coding DNA: TGCGCCAGCAGCCAAGATGGCAGGGGGCACACTGAAGCTTTCTTT. Translated, it gives CASSQDGRGHTEAFF. This rearrangement joins TRBV11-2 to TRBJ1-1, with TRBD1 matching 8 bases. This CDR3 spans 15 amino acids. The V gene's germline CDR1 is SGHAT and CDR2 FQNNGV.

As concerns this clone: Additional DNA sequences in this sample encode the identical CDR3. The chain carries TRBV7-3 and TRBJ2-5; tentative D call: TRBD1 (5 bases). Germline lookup yields CDR1 SGHTA and CDR2 FQGTGA. This CDR3 is 12 amino acids long. V was clipped by 5 bases and J by 4 bases, with 8 bases between them. CDR3 sequence: CASSPTGETQYF. The CDR3, as DNA: TGTGCCAGCAGCCCCACAGGAGAGACCCAGTACTTC. Full variable domain (remainder filled in from reference TRBV7-3 and TRBJ2-5): GAGVSQTPSNKVTEKGKYVELRCDPISGHTALYWYRQSLGQGPEFLIYFQGTGAADDSGLPNDRFFAVRPEGSVSTLKIQRTERGDSAVYLCASSPTGETQYFGPGTRLLVL.

The J gene is TRBJ2-6, the V gene TRBV15, with 9 bases fitting TRBD1. Per the germline V gene, CDR1 is LNHNV and CDR2 is YYDKDF (reference sequence). With 1 base clipped from V and 1 base from J, the junction kept 8 bases outside the gene matches. This CDR3 comprises 19 residues. The CDR3 here is CATSRAPGQGISGANVLTF. In DNA form, the CDR3 reads TGTGCCACCAGCAGAGCTCCGGGACAGGGAATATCTGGGGCCAACGTCCTGACTTTC.

V and J are TRBV18 and TRBJ2-5; D possibly corresponds to TRBD2 (6 bases). The germline V gene has CDR1 KGHSH and CDR2 LQKENI. Between the trimmed V and J ends, which lost 3 bases and 5 bases, there was a span of 13 bases. This CDR3 region has 14 residues. CDR3 DNA sequence: TGTGCCAGCTCACCCCCGGGGGACTGGGAGACCCAGTACTTC. It translates to CASSPPGDWETQYF. Combining the CDR3 with reference TRBV18 and TRBJ2-5 gives the whole variable domain NAGVMQNPRHLVRRRGQEARLRCSPMKGHSHVYWYRQLPEEGLKFMVYLQKENIIDESGMPKERFSAEFPKEGPSILRIQQVVRGDSAAYFCASSPPGDWETQYFGPGTRLLVL.

This rearrangement joins TRBV28 to TRBJ2-2; D perhaps matches TRBD1 (6 bases). The CDR3 loop spans 17 amino acids. The V gene lost 4 bases and the J gene lost 4 bases, with 19 bases spanning the gap. The V gene's germline CDR1 is MDHEN and CDR2 SYDVKM. For the CDR3, the DNA is TGTGCCAGCAGTTCCCTCGGGCAGGGGCCGGTCACCGGGGAGCTGTTTTTT. Translation gives CASSSLGQGPVTGELFF.

The V and J genes are TRBV11-1 and TRBJ2-7; D unresolved. The CDR3 extends over 12 amino acids. The ends were cut back, 4 bases at V and 1 base at J, with 5 bases in the middle. Germline values: CDR1 SGHAT, CDR2 FQDESV (reference sequence). The DNA for the CDR3 is TGTGCCAGCAGCTGGGGTTCCTACGAGCAGTACTTC. It is translated as CASSWGSYEQYF.

V usage is TRBV9 and J usage is TRBJ2-2, with D possibly TRBD1 on 8 matching bases. Germline lookup yields CDR1 SGDLS and CDR2 YYNGEE. The V gene lost 3 bases and the J gene lost 6 bases, with 21 bases spanning the gap. The CDR3 has 17 residues. DNA for the CDR3: TGTGCCAGCAGCGAGCGGGGAGCAGGGGGCTATTCCGGGGAGCTGTTTTTT. As protein: CASSERGAGGYSGELFF.

V gene TRBV28 combines with J gene TRBJ1-2, with D hard to call. The germline gives CDR1 MDHEN, CDR2 SYDVKM. The V and J ends lost 6 bases and 8 bases respectively, with 13 bases between them. This CDR3 spans 12 amino acids. The CDR3 DNA reads as TGTGCCAGCAGACCCCACTCCGTAGGCTACACCTTC. Amino acid sequence: CASRPHSVGYTF.

The chain recombines TRBV11-2 with TRBJ2-1; 11 nucleotides match TRBD2. The J segment lost 8 bases and the V segment lost 5 bases, leaving 8 bases of the junction unmatched. Germline-derived CDR1 and CDR2 are SGHAT and FQNNGV. The CDR3 extends over 15 amino acids. In nucleotides, the CDR3 is TGTGCCAGCAGCCATACTAGCGGGAGCCTGGATGAGCAGTTCTTC. The encoded protein is CASSHTSGSLDEQFF.

The rearrangement joins TRBV29-1 to TRBJ2-1; D uncertain. Trimming left V 4 bases short and J 1 base short, with 14 bases between. The CDR3 sequence is 15 residues long. Germline V gene data show CDR1 as SQVTM and CDR2 as ANQGSEA. The CDR3 is CSVGKPNRSYNEQFF. The CDR3 region has the DNA TGCAGCGTTGGCAAACCGAATAGATCCTACAATGAGCAGTTCTTC.

The chain couples TRBV19 to TRBJ2-1; TRBD2 is a possible D gene (6 bases). The CDR3 is made up of 14 amino acids. The V gene's germline CDR1 is LNHDA and CDR2 SQIVND (reference sequence). V shed 5 bases and J shed 0 bases, with 8 bases lying between them. The CDR3 reads CASSYGGSYNEQFF. CDR3 DNA: TGTGCCAGTAGTTACGGGGGCTCCTACAATGAGCAGTTCTTC.